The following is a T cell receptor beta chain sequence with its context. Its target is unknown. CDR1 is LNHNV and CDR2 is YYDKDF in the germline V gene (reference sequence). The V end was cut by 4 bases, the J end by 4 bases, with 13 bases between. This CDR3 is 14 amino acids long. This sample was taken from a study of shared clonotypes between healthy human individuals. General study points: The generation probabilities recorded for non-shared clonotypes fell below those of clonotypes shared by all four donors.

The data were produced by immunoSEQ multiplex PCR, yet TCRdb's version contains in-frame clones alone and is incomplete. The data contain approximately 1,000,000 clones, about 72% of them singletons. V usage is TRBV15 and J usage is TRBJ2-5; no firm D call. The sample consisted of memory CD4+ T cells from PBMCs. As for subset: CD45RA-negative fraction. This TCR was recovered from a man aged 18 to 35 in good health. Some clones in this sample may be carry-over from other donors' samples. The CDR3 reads CATSTGRAGETQYF. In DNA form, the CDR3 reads TGTGCCACCAGCACTGGACGGGCCGGAGAGACCCAGTACTTC. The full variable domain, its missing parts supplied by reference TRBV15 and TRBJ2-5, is DAMVIQNPRYQVTQFGKPVTLSCSQTLNHNVMYWYQQKSSQAPKLLFHYYDKDFNNEADTPDNFQSRRPNTSFCFLDIRSPGLGDTAMYLCATSTGRAGETQYFGPGTRLLVL.